This entry features one T cell receptor beta chain sequence. Antigen unknown. The CDR3 consists of 15 residues. V lost 7 bases and J 0 bases, leaving 10 bases between the germline ends. The V gene's germline CDR1 is MNHNY and CDR2 SVGAGI (reference sequence). The entry originates in a study of T cell responses to AZD1222 COVID-19 vaccine. The repertoire was sequenced with immunoSEQ multiplex PCR; TCRdb's copy has only in-frame clones and lacks some. The sample has about 75,000 clones, around 90% seen once. Whole-study results and caveats: Nearly half of spike-specific TCRs reportedly target variant regions that are unmutated in the B.1.351 and B.1.1.7 variants. With two AZD1222 doses given, Spike-specific TCR breadth and depth both rose. Clonal diversity was possibly underestimated, and the donors were mostly white British, with more females. Repertoire sampling was restricted to post-peak T cell response timepoints.

The origin of this receptor is an adult who received the AZD1222 COVID-19 vaccine. The V gene is TRBV6-6, the J gene TRBJ2-6; D may be TRBD1 (6 bases). This specimen consisted of peripheral blood, obtained 28 days after the second AZD1222 dose. CDR3: CASNQDSSGANVLTF. CDR3 bases: TGTGCCAGCAACCAGGACAGCTCTGGGGCCAACGTCCTGACTTTC.